The entry below gives a single TCR beta chain sequence along with its context. This receptor's antigen is unknown. No base quality values were provided; no much bigger clone lies one nucleotide off. Systemically healthy Caucasian individuals from Russia, approximately 39 in total and aged about 6 to 90 years, were included as donors. About 10 milliliters of peripheral blood were collected from each donor into EDTA-treated Vacutainer tubes. Ficoll-Paque density-gradient centrifugation was used to isolate PBMCs, with at least 6 million per sample. Total RNA, at least 6 micrograms per sample, was extracted from PBMCs with Trizol reagent. The percentages of naive CD45RAhigh/CD27high T cells were determined by flow cytometry on a PBMC aliquot from every donor. Library creation used 5' RACE. TCRdb names Illumina HiSeq 2500 as the instrument used. The second PCR ran for about 6 to 11 cycles and used a J-beta primer mix along with a sample-barcoded 5' primer. A unique molecular identifier was introduced onto each TCR beta cDNA molecule by a template-switch 5' adaptor carrying 12 random nucleotides. Each sample yielded at least 2.5 million CDR3-containing paired-end reads. First-strand cDNA was synthesized from all RNA with the Mint cDNA synthesis kit, primed by a TRBC-specific oligonucleotide. All cDNA was treated with uracil-DNA glycosylase and then went through a first 18-cycle PCR with the universal primers M1SS and BC2_uni_R. The study's own analysis went as follows. For normalization, 1 million high-quality reads were randomly selected from each sample, with every read carrying a distinct molecular identifier. Reads sharing molecular identifiers were discarded rather than binned into consensus sequences. MiTCR, run with a Q25 quality threshold and the strictest error-elimination algorithm, handled CDR3 identification, clonotype clustering and error correction. A nonparametric unseen species model with Euler transformation was used to estimate lower-bound total TCR beta diversity. The public reads were quality trimmed at Q25 with fastp and then assembled into clones with MiXCR by TCRdb, keeping productive beta chains. Each entry is one CDR3 protein sequence, shown with its most common DNA and genes. TCRdb assigned the V and J calls; the authors' analysis was not used. For this sample the table gives fewer than 700,000 distinct CDR3 sequences, of which 40% to 45% were detected only once. About 32% of the sample rests with the top ten.

The CDR3 starts with the cysteine, ends with the phenylalanine, and has 15 residues. Solely the CDR3 DNA is kept, with 45 bases framed from the first base. Between the V and J ends, shortened by 0 bases and 4 bases respectively, the junction contains 9 bases. The germline V gene gives CDR1 as SGHAT and CDR2 as FQNNGV. This specimen comes from a study of blood T cells in healthy people across ages (dated by TCRdb to the mid-2010s). Looking at the study overall: In model experiments, roughly one uniquely barcoded TCR beta cDNA molecule per two T cells was captured by template switching. Age-related changes in TCR beta repertoire diversity were measured in the study by deep sequencing normalized with unique cDNA molecular identifiers. To avoid experimental bias, donors of different ages were distributed randomly across sequencing lanes. The study analyzed two additional independent replicas of 1 million unique cDNA reads from the same blood draw for two donors, one aged 18 to 29 and one aged 80 or older. The donors were split into four age groups: young (average roughly 15 years), middle-aged (roughly 39), aged (roughly 68) and long-lived (about 74).

General conclusions and limits of the study: There was a strong correlation between observed TCR beta diversity and the percentage of naive T cells measured by flow cytometry. Total diversity estimates from one million sequenced T cells were considered lower bounds and underestimates. Donor CMV infection status was unknown, potentially confounding age-related changes in expanded clonotypes. The long-lived group showed more naive CD4+ T cells, fewer expanded clones and increased TCR diversity than the aged group, suggesting age selection. As age increased, observed TCR beta diversity per million T cells dropped in a roughly linear way, and a significant reduction was already evident by age 40. Conclusive comparison of naive and antigen-experienced compartments was prevented by the profiling of bulk unsorted PBMCs.

The receptor was isolated from an elderly man in good health. Sequenced sample: blood. The sequence links TRBV11-2 to TRBJ2-2; the D gene is unclear. The CDR3 region has the sequence CASSLEFPFTGELFF. The DNA sequence reads TGTGCCAGCAGCTTAGAGTTCCCCTTCACCGGGGAGCTGTTTTTT.